The text below deals with one T cell receptor (beta chain). Its specificity is unknown. Healthy bone marrow donors formed the donor group. This sample is drawn from a study of cytomegalovirus exposure and HLA in healthy donors. Regarding the study as a whole: Researchers counted 164 TCR beta chains as cytomegalovirus-associated.

Primers included in the PCR were 60 Vbeta and 13 Jbeta primers. Assay: immunoSEQ multiplex PCR; the TCRdb copy retains only in-frame clones and omits some. The sample holds 120,000 to 150,000 clones, more than 75% seen once. There are 13 residues in the CDR3. Germline V gene lookup returns CDR1 MRHNA and CDR2 SNTAGT. V was pared by 4 bases and J by 6 bases, with 5 bases of the junction left unmatched. The sequence was collected from a man younger than 35 in good health and CMV-seronegative. Sequencing was performed on PBMCs. The chain joins TRBV6-4 to TRBJ2-7; 8 bases fit TRBD1. The CDR3 loop is CASSADRAGEQYF. CDR3 bases: TGTGCCAGCAGTGCGGACAGGGCGGGCGAGCAGTACTTC.